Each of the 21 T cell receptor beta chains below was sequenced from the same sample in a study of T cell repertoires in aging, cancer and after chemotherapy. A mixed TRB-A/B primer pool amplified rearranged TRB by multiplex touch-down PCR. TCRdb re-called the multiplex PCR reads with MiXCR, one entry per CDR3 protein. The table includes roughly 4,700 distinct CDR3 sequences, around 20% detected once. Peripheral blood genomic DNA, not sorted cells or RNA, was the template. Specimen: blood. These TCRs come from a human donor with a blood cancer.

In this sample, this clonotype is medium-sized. The CDR3 loop is CATSRDRGFLLHF. CDR3 nucleotide sequence: TGTGCCACCAGCAGAGATCGGGGTTTTTTGCTCCACTTT. The rearrangement joins TRBV15 to TRBJ1-6; D not resolved. The CDR3 has 13 amino acids. V lost 0 bases and J 16 bases, leaving 13 bases between the germline ends. Per the germline V gene, CDR1 is LNHNV and CDR2 is YYDKDF (reference sequence). Full variable domain (remainder filled in from reference TRBV15 and TRBJ1-6): DAMVIQNPRYQVTQFGKPVTLSCSQTLNHNVMYWYQQKSSQAPKLLFHYYDKDFNNEADTPDNFQSRRPNTSFCFLDIRSPGLGDTAMYLCATSRDRGFLLHFGNGTRLTVT.

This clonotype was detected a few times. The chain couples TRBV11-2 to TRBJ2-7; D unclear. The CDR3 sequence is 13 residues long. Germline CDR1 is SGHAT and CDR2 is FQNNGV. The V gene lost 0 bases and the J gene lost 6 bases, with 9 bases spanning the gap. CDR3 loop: CASSLDRWAEQYF. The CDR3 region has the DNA TGTGCCAGCAGCTTAGATCGATGGGCCGAGCAGTACTTC.

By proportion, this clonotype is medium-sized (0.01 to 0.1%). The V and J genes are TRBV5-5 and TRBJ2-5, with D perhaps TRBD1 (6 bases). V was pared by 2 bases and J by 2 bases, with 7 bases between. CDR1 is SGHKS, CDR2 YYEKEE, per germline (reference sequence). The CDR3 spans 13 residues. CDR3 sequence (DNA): TGTGCCAGCAGCTTAAGGGGGCAAGAGACCCAGTACTTC. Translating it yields CASSLRGQETQYF.

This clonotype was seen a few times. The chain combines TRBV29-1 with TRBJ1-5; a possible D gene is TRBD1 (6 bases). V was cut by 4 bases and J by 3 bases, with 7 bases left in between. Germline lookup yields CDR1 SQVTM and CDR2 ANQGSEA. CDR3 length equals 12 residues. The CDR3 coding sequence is TGCAGCGTTGCAGGGGCCAATCAGCCCCAGCATTTT. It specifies CSVAGANQPQHF. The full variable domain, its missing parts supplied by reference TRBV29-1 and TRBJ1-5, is SAVISQKPSRDICQRGTSLTIQCQVDSQVTMMFWYRQQPGQSLTLIATANQGSEATYESGFVIDKFPISRPNLTFSTLTVSNMSPEDSSIYLCSVAGANQPQHFGDGTRLSIL.

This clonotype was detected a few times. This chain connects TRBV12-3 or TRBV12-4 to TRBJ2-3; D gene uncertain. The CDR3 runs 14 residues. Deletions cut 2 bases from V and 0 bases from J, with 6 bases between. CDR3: CASSLRISTDTQYF. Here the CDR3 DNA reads TGTGCCAGCAGTTTAAGGATTAGCACAGATACGCAGTATTTT.

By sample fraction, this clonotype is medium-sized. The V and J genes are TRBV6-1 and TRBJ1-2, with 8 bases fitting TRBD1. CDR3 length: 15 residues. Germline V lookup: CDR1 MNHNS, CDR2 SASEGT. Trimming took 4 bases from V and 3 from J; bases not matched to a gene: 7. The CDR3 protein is CASSVYQGADYGYTF. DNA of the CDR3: TGTGCCAGCAGTGTCTACCAGGGGGCTGACTATGGCTACACCTTC.

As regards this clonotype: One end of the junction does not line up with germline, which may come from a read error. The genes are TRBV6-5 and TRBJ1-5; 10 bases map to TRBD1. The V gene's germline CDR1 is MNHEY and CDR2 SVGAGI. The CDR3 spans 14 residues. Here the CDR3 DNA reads TGTGCCAGCAGTGGTAGGGACAGGGGTCAGCCCAAGCATTTT. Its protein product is CASSGRDRGQPKHF.

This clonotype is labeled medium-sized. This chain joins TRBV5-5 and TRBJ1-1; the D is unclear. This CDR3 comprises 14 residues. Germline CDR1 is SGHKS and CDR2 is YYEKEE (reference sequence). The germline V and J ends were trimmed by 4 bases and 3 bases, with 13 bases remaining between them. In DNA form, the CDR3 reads TGTGCCAGCAGCATCATAGTTAGGGACACTGAAGCTTTCTTT. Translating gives CASSIIVRDTEAFF.

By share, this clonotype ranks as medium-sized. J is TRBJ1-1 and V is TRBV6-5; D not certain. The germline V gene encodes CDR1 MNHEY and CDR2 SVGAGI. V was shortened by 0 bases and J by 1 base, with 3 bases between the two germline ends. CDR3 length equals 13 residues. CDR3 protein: CASSYSTNTEAFF. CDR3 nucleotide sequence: TGTGCCAGCAGTTACTCAACGAACACTGAAGCTTTCTTT.

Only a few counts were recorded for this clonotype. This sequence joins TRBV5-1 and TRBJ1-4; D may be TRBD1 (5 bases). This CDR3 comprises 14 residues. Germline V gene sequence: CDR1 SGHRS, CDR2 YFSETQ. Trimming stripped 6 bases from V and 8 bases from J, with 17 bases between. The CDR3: CASTTGGTGEKLFF. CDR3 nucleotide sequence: TGCGCCAGCACAACCGGGGGTACCGGAGAAAAACTGTTTTTT. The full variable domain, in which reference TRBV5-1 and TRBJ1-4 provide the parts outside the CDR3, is KAGVTQTPRYLIKTRGQQVTLSCSPISGHRSVSWYQQTPGQGLQFLFEYFSETQRNKGNFPGRFSGRQFSNSRSEMNVSTLELGDSALYLCASTTGGTGEKLFFGSGTQLSVL.

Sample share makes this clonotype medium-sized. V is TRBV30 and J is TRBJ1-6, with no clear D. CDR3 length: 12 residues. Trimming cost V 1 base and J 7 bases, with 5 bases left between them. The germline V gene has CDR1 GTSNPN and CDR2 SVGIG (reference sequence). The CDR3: CAWSAGNSPLHF. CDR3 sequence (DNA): TGTGCCTGGAGTGCTGGGAATTCACCCCTCCACTTT.

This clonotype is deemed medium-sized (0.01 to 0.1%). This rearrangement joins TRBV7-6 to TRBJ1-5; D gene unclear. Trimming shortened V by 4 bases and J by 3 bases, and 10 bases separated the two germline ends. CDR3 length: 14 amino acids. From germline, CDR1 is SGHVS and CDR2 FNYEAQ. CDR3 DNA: TGTGCCAGCAGCTCAAGCCTGATCAATCAGCCCCAGCATTTT. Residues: CASSSSLINQPQHF.

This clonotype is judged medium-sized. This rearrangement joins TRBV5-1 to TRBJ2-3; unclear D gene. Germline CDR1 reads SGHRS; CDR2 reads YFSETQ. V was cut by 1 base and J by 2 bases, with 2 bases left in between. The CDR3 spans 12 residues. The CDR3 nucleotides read TGCGCCAGCAGCTTGAACACAGATACGCAGTATTTT. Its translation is CASSLNTDTQYF.

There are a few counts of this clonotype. CDR3 residues: CASRLTGTANTEAFF. DNA of the CDR3: TGTGCCAGCAGGTTAACCGGGACAGCGAACACTGAAGCTTTCTTT. The V call is TRBV2, the J call TRBJ1-1; 7 positions agree with TRBD1. Per the germline V gene, CDR1 is SNHLY and CDR2 is FYNNEI. This CDR3 contains 15 residues. V was pared by 6 bases and J by 1 base, with 8 bases of the junction left unmatched.

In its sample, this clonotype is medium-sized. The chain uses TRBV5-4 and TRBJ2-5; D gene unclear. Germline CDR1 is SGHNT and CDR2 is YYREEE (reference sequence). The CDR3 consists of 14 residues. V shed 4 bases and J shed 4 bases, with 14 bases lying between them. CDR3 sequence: CASSPPSAAETQYF. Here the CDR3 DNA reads TGTGCCAGCAGCCCCCCCAGCGCCGCAGAGACCCAGTACTTC.

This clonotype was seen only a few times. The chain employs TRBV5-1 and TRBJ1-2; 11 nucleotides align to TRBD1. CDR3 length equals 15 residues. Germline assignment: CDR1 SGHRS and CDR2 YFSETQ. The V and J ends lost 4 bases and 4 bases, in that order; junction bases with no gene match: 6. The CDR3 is CASSPGTGGGYGYTF. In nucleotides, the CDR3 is TGCGCCAGCAGCCCCGGGACAGGGGGTGGCTATGGCTACACCTTC. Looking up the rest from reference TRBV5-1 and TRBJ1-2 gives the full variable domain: KAGVTQTPRYLIKTRGQQVTLSCSPISGHRSVSWYQQTPGQGLQFLFEYFSETQRNKGNFPGRFSGRQFSNSRSEMNVSTLELGDSALYLCASSPGTGGGYGYTFGSGTRLTVV.

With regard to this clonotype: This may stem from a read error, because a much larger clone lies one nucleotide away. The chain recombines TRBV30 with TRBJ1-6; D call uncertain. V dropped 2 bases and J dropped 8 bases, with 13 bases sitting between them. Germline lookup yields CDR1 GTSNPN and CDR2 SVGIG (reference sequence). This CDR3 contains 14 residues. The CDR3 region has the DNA TGTGCCTGGAGTCCCAGGTGGGCTGATTCACCCCTCCACTTT. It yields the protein CAWSPRWADSPLHF.

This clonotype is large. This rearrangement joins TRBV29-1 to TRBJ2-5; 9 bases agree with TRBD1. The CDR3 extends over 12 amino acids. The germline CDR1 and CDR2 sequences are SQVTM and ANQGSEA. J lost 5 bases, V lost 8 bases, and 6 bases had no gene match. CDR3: CSSTGGAETQYF. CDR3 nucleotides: TGCAGCTCTACAGGGGGCGCCGAGACCCAGTACTTC.

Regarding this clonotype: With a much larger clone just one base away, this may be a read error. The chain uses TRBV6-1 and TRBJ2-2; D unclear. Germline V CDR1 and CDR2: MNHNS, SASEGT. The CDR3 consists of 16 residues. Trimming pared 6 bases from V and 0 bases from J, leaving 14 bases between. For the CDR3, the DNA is TGTGCCAGCAGGCAAGACCTCAGAGCGAACACCGGGGAGCTGTTTTTT. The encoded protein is CASRQDLRANTGELFF.

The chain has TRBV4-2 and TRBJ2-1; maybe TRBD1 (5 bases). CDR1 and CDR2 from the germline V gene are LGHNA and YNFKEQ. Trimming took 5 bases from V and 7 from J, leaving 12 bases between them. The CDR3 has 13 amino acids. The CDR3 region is CASSAEGHNEQFF. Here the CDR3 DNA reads TGTGCCAGCAGCGCGGAAGGACATAATGAGCAGTTCTTC.

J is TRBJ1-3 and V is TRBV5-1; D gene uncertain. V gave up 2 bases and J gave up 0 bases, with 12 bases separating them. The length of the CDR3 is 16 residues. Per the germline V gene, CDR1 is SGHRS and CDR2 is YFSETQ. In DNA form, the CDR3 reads TGCGCCAGCAGCTTTGCCGAAAGGAGCTCTGGAAACACCATATATTTT. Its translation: CASSFAERSSGNTIYF.